The entry that follows covers one TCR beta chain sequence. No antigen is known for it. Germline V gene lookup returns CDR1 DFQATT and CDR2 SNEGSKA (reference sequence). CDR3 length: 17 residues. The V and J ends lost 1 base and 0 bases respectively, with 15 bases between them. According to the study, TCR beta libraries were built with iRepertoire HTBI primers and CDR3-region Arm-PCR. TCRdb reprocessed the multiplex PCR reads with MiXCR, giving one entry per CDR3 protein. The repertoire holds under 350,000 distinct CDR3 sequences, with 22% as singletons. These data originate in a study of regulatory T cells in long-lasting Graves disease. Study details: Positive TSH receptor antibodies alongside over 5 years of antithyroid drugs were what marked Graves' disease as persistent.

Study observations and caveats: Under persistent disease, TRBV28, TRBJ1-2 and TRBJ2-5 were used preferentially.

Time point described: persistent/refractory GD, antithyroid drugs over 5 years with positive TRAb. PBMC-derived RNA was used for the TCR library. V gene TRBV20-1 combines with J gene TRBJ1-4; D is undetermined. Source: peripheral blood mononuclear cells (PBMCs), taken when the disease was refractory, from a patient treated with antithyroid drugs. The source is a female donor with Graves disease. CDR3 residues: CSARGAGRTATNEKLFF. CDR3 coding DNA: TGCAGTGCTAGAGGTGCCGGCCGGACCGCAACTAATGAAAAACTGTTTTTT.